The 20 T cell receptor beta chains below come from one sample, sequenced in a study of a mutant IDH1 vaccine in newly diagnosed glioma. This table comes from immunoSEQ multiplex PCR, and its TCRdb copy is limited to in-frame clones, with some not included. The data contain about 52,000 clones, more than 75% of them seen just once; the ten biggest clones take up more than 4%. These receptors' antigens are unknown. Time point reported: week 47, end of study. Each vaccine dose was 300 ug of mutant IDH1 20-mer peptide, with topical imiquimod. The source material was PBMCs, sampled from a glioma patient whose treatment included an IDH1 peptide vaccine. Every receptor here comes from a woman between 40 and 55 years old with glioma. Some clones in this sample may be carry-over from other donors' samples.

V and J are TRBV7-2 and TRBJ2-7; 7 nucleotides align to TRBD2. Germline V gene lookup returns CDR1 SGHTA and CDR2 FQGNSA. CDR3 length equals 15 residues. V gave up 1 base and J gave up 1 base; unmatched junction bases: 4. CDR3 residues: CASSLVPGLSYEQYF. The CDR3 DNA reads as TGTGCCAGCAGCTTAGTTCCGGGACTATCCTACGAGCAGTACTTC.

The chain carries TRBV2 and TRBJ2-5; D might be TRBD1 (5 bases). Trimming cost V 0 bases and J 2 bases, with 13 bases left between them. The germline V gene encodes CDR1 SNHLY and CDR2 FYNNEI. The CDR3 is 16 amino acids. The CDR3 DNA follows: TGTGCCAGCAGTGAAGCAAGGGCAGGGCGGCAAGAGACCCAGTACTTC. Encoded protein: CASSEARAGRQETQYF.

The chain links TRBV6-6 to TRBJ1-1; D ambiguous. The CDR3 loop spans 12 amino acids. V dropped 2 bases and J dropped 4 bases, with 5 bases sitting between them. From germline, CDR1 is MNHNY and CDR2 SVGAGI (reference sequence). In nucleotides, the CDR3 is TGTGCCAGCAGTTACGACCGCACTGAAGCTTTCTTT. It translates to CASSYDRTEAFF.

V gene TRBV6-5 combines with J gene TRBJ1-2; D is uncertain. Germline-derived CDR1 and CDR2 are MNHEY and SVGAGI. Trimming removed 0 bases from V and 5 bases from J, with 16 bases in between. This CDR3 has 16 amino acids. As DNA, the CDR3 is TGTGCCAGCAGTTACTCGAGGGCAGGCGGTGGGTATGGCTACACCTTC. Translating it yields CASSYSRAGGGYGYTF.

The chain employs TRBV5-1 and TRBJ1-2, with D unresolved. CDR1 and CDR2 from the germline V gene are SGHRS and YFSETQ. The CDR3 is made up of 14 amino acids. The germline V and J ends were trimmed by 0 bases and 3 bases, with 9 bases remaining between them. The CDR3 DNA is TGCGCCAGCAGCTTGGAGGTCAGCTACTATGGCTACACCTTC. Encoded protein: CASSLEVSYYGYTF.

J is TRBJ1-6 and V is TRBV11-1; 7 bases are shared with TRBD1. V was clipped by 1 base and J by 10 bases; unmatched bases: 4. The CDR3 length is 14 residues. Germline CDR1 and CDR2: SGHAT and FQDESV (reference sequence). CDR3 sequence (DNA): TGTGCCAGCAGCTTAGGGCGGGACAGCTCACCCCTCCACTTT. This codes for CASSLGRDSSPLHF.

This chain uses TRBV18 with TRBJ2-7; 10 bases are shared with TRBD1. This CDR3 contains 16 residues. Trimming took 2 bases from V and 0 from J; bases not matched to a gene: 4. Per the germline V gene, CDR1 is KGHSH and CDR2 is LQKENI. Here the CDR3 reads CASSPWTGGDSYEQYF. The CDR3 DNA reads TGTGCCAGCTCACCATGGACAGGGGGAGACTCCTACGAGCAGTACTTC. The full variable domain, in which reference TRBV18 and TRBJ2-7 provide the parts outside the CDR3, is NAGVMQNPRHLVRRRGQEARLRCSPMKGHSHVYWYRQLPEEGLKFMVYLQKENIIDESGMPKERFSAEFPKEGPSILRIQQVVRGDSAAYFCASSPWTGGDSYEQYFGPGTRLTVT.

The chain is built from TRBV5-1 and TRBJ1-4, with a tentative D call TRBD1 (5 bases). Germline-derived CDR1 and CDR2 are SGHRS and YFSETQ. The CDR3 has 14 residues. V was cut by 7 bases and J by 5 bases, with 15 bases left in between. DNA of the CDR3: TGCGCCAGCCGGACCGGGGCTTTGAATGAAAAACTGTTTTTT. Translating gives CASRTGALNEKLFF.

V is TRBV28 and J is TRBJ1-1; D unclear. The germline V gene encodes CDR1 MDHEN and CDR2 SYDVKM. This CDR3 contains 13 residues. V was trimmed by 3 bases and J by 4 bases, leaving 9 bases between them. Here the CDR3 reads CASSFVMATEAFF. CDR3 in DNA: TGTGCCAGCAGTTTTGTAATGGCCACTGAAGCTTTCTTT.

The CDR3 DNA reads as TGTGCCAGCAGCCCCAGGACAGGGGGCACCGGGGAGCTGTTTTTT. It specifies CASSPRTGGTGELFF. The chain employs TRBV6-5 and TRBJ2-2; 10 bases map to TRBD1. Germline CDR1 is MNHEY and CDR2 is SVGAGI. V lost 6 bases and J lost 4; bases outside the gene matches: 5. The CDR3 is 15 amino acids.

The V and J genes are TRBV6-1 and TRBJ2-7; 8 bases fit TRBD2. After removal of 8 bases from V and 4 bases from J, the junction contained 10 bases not matched to a gene. The germline V gene has CDR1 MNHNS and CDR2 SASEGT. CDR3 length: 14 amino acids. This chain's CDR3 is CASPREGGPYEQYF. For the CDR3, the DNA is TGTGCCAGCCCACGGGAGGGGGGGCCGTACGAGCAGTACTTC.

The chain recombines TRBV5-1 with TRBJ1-1; D possibly corresponds to TRBD1 (5 bases). Deletions cut 0 bases from V and 2 bases from J, with 8 bases between. This CDR3 contains 14 residues. Germline loops: CDR1 SGHRS, CDR2 YFSETQ. The CDR3 loop is CASSLDGGNTEAFF. CDR3 in DNA: TGCGCCAGCAGCTTGGACGGGGGAAACACTGAAGCTTTCTTT.

This chain links TRBV5-6 with TRBJ1-5; no firm D call. This CDR3 comprises 15 residues. The germline V gene has CDR1 SGHDT and CDR2 YYEEEE. With 0 bases removed from V and 6 bases from J, the gap between germline ends came to 13 bases. The CDR3 DNA sequence: TGTGCCAGCAGCTTGGGTCGGAGTTTCGGTCAGCCCCAGCATTTT. This codes for CASSLGRSFGQPQHF.

This clone was observed a handful of times. The rearrangement joins TRBV2 to TRBJ1-1; D may be TRBD1 (5 bases). The CDR3 consists of 15 residues. Germline loops: CDR1 SNHLY, CDR2 FYNNEI. V was trimmed by 11 bases and J by 11 bases, leaving 30 bases between them. CDR3 sequence reads: CAASTGTGSPREAFF. The CDR3 bases are TGTGCCGCCAGCACGGGAACAGGAAGCCCCCGGGAGGCTTTCTTT.

This chain uses TRBV7-9 with TRBJ2-1, with 12 bases fitting TRBD2. Germline CDR1 SEHNR, CDR2 FQNEAQ (reference sequence). The CDR3 extends over 18 amino acids. J lost 7 bases, V lost 5 bases, and 15 bases had no gene match. CDR3 sequence reads: CASSLPPRLAGVRNEQFF. The CDR3 DNA sequence: TGTGCCAGCAGCCTTCCCCCACGACTAGCGGGGGTGCGAAATGAGCAGTTCTTC. The full variable domain, with the rest looked up from reference TRBV7-9 and TRBJ2-1, is DTGVSQNPRHKITKRGQNVTFRCDPISEHNRLYWYRQTLGQGPEFLTYFQNEAQLEKSRLLSDRFSAERPKGSFSTLEIQRTEQGDSAMYLCASSLPPRLAGVRNEQFFGPGTRLTVL.

The sample holds one count of this clone. The rearrangement uses TRBV5-6 and TRBJ1-6; no definite D call. There are 17 residues in the CDR3. Germline CDR1 SGHDT, CDR2 YYEEEE. V lost 4 bases and J 1 base, leaving 15 bases between the germline ends. The CDR3 loop reads CASSPDRSSSYNSPLHF. In DNA, the CDR3 is TGTGCCAGCAGCCCCGACCGCAGTAGTTCCTATAATTCACCCCTCCACTTT. Based on the CDR3 plus reference TRBV5-6 and TRBJ1-6, the full variable domain is DAGVTQSPTHLIKTRGQQVTLRCSPKSGHDTVSWYQQALGQGPQFIFQYYEEEERQRGNFPDRFSGHQFPNYSSELNVNALLLGDSALYLCASSPDRSSSYNSPLHFGNGTRLTVT.

The CDR3, as DNA: TGTGCCAGTAACGTGGGACTAAACACTGAAGCTTTCTTT. Amino acids: CASNVGLNTEAFF. This rearrangement joins TRBV19 to TRBJ1-1, with D possibly being TRBD1 (5 bases). Looked up from germline, CDR1 is LNHDA and CDR2 is SQIVND (reference sequence). The CDR3 sequence is 13 residues long. V gave up 7 bases and J gave up 2 bases, with 11 bases separating them.

This chain links TRBV6-5 with TRBJ1-5; D unclear. Trimming took off 4 bases at V and 2 bases at J, with 9 bases between the two ends. Germline V lookup: CDR1 MNHEY, CDR2 SVGAGI. The CDR3 totals 14 residues. The CDR3 nucleotides are TGTGCCAGCAGTTTGTTTCCGGGCAATCAGCCCCAGCATTTT. Translated, it gives CASSLFPGNQPQHF.

This clone was seen only a few times. V usage is TRBV7-2 and J usage is TRBJ1-5; D is undetermined. Germline loops: CDR1 SGHTA, CDR2 FQGNSA. The CDR3 consists of 14 residues. With 1 base removed from V and 9 bases from J, the gap between germline ends came to 13 bases. For the CDR3, the DNA is TGTGCCAGCAGCTTAGAGCGGGTCGGCCGGCCCCAGCATTTT. Its protein is CASSLERVGRPQHF.

V usage is TRBV11-2 and J usage is TRBJ2-5; D unclear. The germline V gene has CDR1 SGHAT and CDR2 FQNNGV. The CDR3 extends over 15 amino acids. The V and J ends lost 0 bases and 1 base respectively, with 9 bases between them. The CDR3 reads CASSLDLNSQETQYF. CDR3 DNA sequence: TGTGCCAGCAGCTTAGATCTTAACTCCCAAGAGACCCAGTACTTC.